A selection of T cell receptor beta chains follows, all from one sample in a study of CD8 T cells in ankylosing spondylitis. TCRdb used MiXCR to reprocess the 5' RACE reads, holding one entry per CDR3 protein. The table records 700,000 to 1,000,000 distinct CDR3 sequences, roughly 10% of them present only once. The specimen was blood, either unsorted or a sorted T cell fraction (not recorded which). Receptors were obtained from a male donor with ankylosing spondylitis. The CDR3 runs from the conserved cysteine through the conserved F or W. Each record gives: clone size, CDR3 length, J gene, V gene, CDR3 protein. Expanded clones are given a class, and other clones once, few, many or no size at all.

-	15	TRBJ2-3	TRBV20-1	CSASSAGAGTDTQYF
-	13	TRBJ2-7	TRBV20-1	CSARASASYEQYF
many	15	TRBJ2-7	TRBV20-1	CSTPAGGASSYEQYF
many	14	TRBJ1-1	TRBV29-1	CSVPRGALNTEAFF
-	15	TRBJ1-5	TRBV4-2	CASSQNRATNQPQHF
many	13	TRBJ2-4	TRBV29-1	CSAGVSGGNIQYF
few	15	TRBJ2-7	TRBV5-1	CASSLEAGYSYEQYF
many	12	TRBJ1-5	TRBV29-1	CSVGEYNQPQHF
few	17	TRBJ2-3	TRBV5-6	CASRLLRTGKESDTQYF
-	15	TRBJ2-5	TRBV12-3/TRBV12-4	CASSLVGRGVETQYF
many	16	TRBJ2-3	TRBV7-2	CASSLVRRVSTDTQYF
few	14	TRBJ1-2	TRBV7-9	CASSLSSGGDGYTF
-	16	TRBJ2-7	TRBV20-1	CSAENPSRGTGDEQYF
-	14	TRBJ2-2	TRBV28	CASRGPDNTGELFF
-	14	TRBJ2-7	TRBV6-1	CASSRNRDTYEQYF
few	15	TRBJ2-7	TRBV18	CASSPQSGSSYEQYF
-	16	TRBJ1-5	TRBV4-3	CASSQRRAGIRQPQHF
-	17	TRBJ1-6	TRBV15	CATSRDRGNRGFSPLHF
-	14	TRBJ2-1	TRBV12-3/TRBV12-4	CASSLNSGAEEQFF
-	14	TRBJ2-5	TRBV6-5	CASSYGPPRETQYF
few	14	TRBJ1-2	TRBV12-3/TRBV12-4	CASSLRVTTIGYTF
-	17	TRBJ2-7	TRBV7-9	CASSLIWGTGYSYEQYF
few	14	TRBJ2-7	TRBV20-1	CSAREPRGGLEQYF
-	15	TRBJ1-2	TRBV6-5	CASSYSGTKNYGYTF
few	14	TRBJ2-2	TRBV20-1	CSAKYGAYTGELFF
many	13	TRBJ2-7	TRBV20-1	CSASPRVFYEQYF